This TCR beta chain was recorded in a study of Ad26.COV2.S vaccination and SARS-CoV-2 variants. On the study more broadly: The COV1001 Ad26.COV2.S trial arm included the donor. Dosing was one shot or two shots 56 days apart. General study results and limits: Reported findings describe substantial breadth in spike-specific CD8+ and CD4+ T cell responses following vaccination.

The CDR3 length is 16 residues. V dropped 4 bases and J dropped 8 bases, with 22 bases sitting between them. Germline V gene sequence: CDR1 SGHVS, CDR2 FNYEAQ. Assay used: immunoSEQ multiplex PCR; TCRdb lists only in-frame clones, some missing. The sample contains roughly 350,000 clones, roughly nine tenths of which appear only once. About this clone: What it recognizes is unknown.

The treatment is: some 20 received Ad26.COV2.S at low or high dose, single or two shots; about 5 received placebo; per-sample allocation not given. Repertoires come from day 63 after the first vaccine or placebo injection. Built on an Ad26 vector, the vaccine expressed Wuhan-strain SARS-CoV-2 spike. The sequence derives from a person aged 18-65 years who received the Ad26.COV2.S COVID-19 vaccine or a placebo. The V call is TRBV7-6, the J call TRBJ2-3; D is unresolved. Sample: peripheral blood, taken in a trial of Ad26.COV2.S vaccine versus placebo. CDR3 amino acids: CASSSSLAGTPLTQYF. The CDR3, as DNA: TGTGCCAGCAGCTCCAGCTTGGCAGGCACCCCCCTTACGCAGTATTTT.